This passage covers 8 T cell receptor beta chains from one sample sequenced in a study of blood T cell repertoires in COVID-19. Assay: immunoSEQ multiplex PCR; the TCRdb copy retains only in-frame clones and omits some. Of approximately 280,000 clones in the sample, about 90% were seen once. The source material was PBMCs or T cells enriched from blood (not recorded which). All receptors derive from a woman aged 18 to 35 with acute COVID-19.

The chain combines TRBV5-8 with TRBJ1-1; D not resolved. The CDR3 sequence is 16 residues long. Deletions cut 3 bases from V and 0 bases from J, with 15 bases between. Germline values: CDR1 SGHTS, CDR2 YDEGEE. The DNA for the CDR3 is TGTGCCAGCAGCTACCCAGGTTGGCAGCTGAACACTGAAGCTTTCTTT. Translation gives CASSYPGWQLNTEAFF.

This clone was seen a single time. The chain joins TRBV15 to TRBJ2-3, with D possibly being TRBD2 (7 bases). Trimming took 2 bases from V and 4 from J, leaving 10 bases between them. Germline V gives CDR1 LNHNV, CDR2 YYDKDF (reference sequence). The CDR3 runs 14 residues. The CDR3 DNA reads TGTGCCACCAGCAGACCCGGGGGGCCAGATACGCAGTATTTT. Translation gives CATSRPGGPDTQYF.

The chain couples TRBV5-1 to TRBJ2-7; D is unclear. Deletions cut 1 base from V and 1 base from J, with 15 bases between. Per the germline V gene, CDR1 is SGHRS and CDR2 is YFSETQ. This CDR3 region has 16 residues. The CDR3 sequence: CASSLSSGSPSYEQYF. CDR3 sequence (DNA): TGCGCCAGCAGCTTGAGCTCCGGGTCCCCGTCCTACGAGCAGTACTTC.

The chain links TRBV7-3 to TRBJ1-1; TRBD1 might be the D (6 bases). The germline gives CDR1 SGHTA, CDR2 FQGTGA. The CDR3 runs to 16 residues. Between the trimmed V and J ends, which lost 3 bases and 5 bases, there was a span of 19 bases. The CDR3 protein is CASSLIGGRSTTEAFF. The CDR3 DNA reads TGTGCCAGCAGCTTGATTGGGGGCCGGAGTACAACTGAAGCTTTCTTT.

The V gene is TRBV30, the J gene TRBJ2-7; 9 bases line up with TRBD1. CDR3 length: 14 amino acids. The V and J ends lost 2 bases and 2 bases, in that order; junction bases with no gene match: 4. Looked up from germline, CDR1 is GTSNPN and CDR2 is SVGIG (reference sequence). The CDR3 nucleotides read TGTGCCTGGAGTACGGGACAGGGTCCCTACGAGCAGTACTTC. Translation: CAWSTGQGPYEQYF.

The J gene is TRBJ2-2, the V gene TRBV12-5; 8 nucleotides match TRBD2. V dropped 0 bases and J dropped 0; count of bases not matched to a gene: 12. Per germline, CDR1 LGHNT and CDR2 FRNRAP. The CDR3 sequence is 20 residues long. DNA of the CDR3: TGTGCTAGTGGTTTGGTAACTTGGGACGGGAGGGCCTCGAACACCGGGGAGCTGTTTTTT. Its protein is CASGLVTWDGRASNTGELFF.

This clone appeared once. This chain joins TRBV30 and TRBJ1-2; 10 bases agree with TRBD1. Unmatched junction bases numbered 9, after V lost 3 bases and J lost 8 bases. This CDR3 has 14 residues. Per germline, CDR1 GTSNPN and CDR2 SVGIG (reference sequence). Written as DNA, the CDR3 is TGTGCCTGGAGCCAGACAGGGGGCGCTTGGGGCTACACCTTC. Protein: CAWSQTGGAWGYTF.

V is TRBV7-2 and J is TRBJ2-2; 11 bases align to TRBD2. The CDR3 contains 17 residues. Germline loops: CDR1 SGHTA, CDR2 FQGNSA. Losses at the gene ends were 4 bases for V and 5 bases for J; bases not matched to a gene: 9. The CDR3 sequence: CASSYNQLAGATGELFF. Written as DNA, the CDR3 is TGTGCCAGCAGCTATAACCAACTAGCGGGAGCTACCGGGGAGCTGTTTTTT.